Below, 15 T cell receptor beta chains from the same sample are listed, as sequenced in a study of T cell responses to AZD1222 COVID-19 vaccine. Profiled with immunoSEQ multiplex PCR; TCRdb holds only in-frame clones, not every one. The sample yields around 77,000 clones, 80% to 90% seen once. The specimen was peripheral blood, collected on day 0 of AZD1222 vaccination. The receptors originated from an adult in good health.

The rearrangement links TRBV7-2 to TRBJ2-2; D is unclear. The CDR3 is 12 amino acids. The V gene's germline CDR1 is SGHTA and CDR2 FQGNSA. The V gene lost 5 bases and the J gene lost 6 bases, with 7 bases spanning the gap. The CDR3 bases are TGTGCCAGCAGCCCTCAGGCCGGGGAGCTGTTTTTT. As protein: CASSPQAGELFF.

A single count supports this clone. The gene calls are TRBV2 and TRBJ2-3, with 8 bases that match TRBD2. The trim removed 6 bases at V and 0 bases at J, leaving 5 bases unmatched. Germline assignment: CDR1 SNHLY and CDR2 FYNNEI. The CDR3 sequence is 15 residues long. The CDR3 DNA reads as TGTGCCAGCAGCCTAGAGCGGGGGAGCACAGATACGCAGTATTTT. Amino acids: CASSLERGSTDTQYF. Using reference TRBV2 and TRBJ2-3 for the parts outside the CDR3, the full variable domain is EPEVTQTPSHQVTQMGQEVILRCVPISNHLYFYWYRQILGQKVEFLVSFYNNEISEKSEIFDDQFSVERPDGSNFTLKIRSTKLEDSAMYFCASSLERGSTDTQYFGPGTRLTVL.

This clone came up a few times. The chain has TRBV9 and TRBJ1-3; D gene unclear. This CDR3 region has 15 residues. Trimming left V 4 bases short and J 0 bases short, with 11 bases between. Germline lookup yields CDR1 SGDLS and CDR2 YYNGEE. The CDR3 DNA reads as TGTGCCAGCAGCAGAACTACATCCTCTGGAAACACCATATATTTT. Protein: CASSRTTSSGNTIYF.

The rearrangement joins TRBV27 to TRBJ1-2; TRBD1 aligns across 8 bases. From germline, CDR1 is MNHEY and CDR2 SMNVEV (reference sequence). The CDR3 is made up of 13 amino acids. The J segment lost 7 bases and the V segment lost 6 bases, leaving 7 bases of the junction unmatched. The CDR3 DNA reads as TGTGCCAGCAGAATGGACAGGGATGGTGGCTACACCTTC. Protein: CASRMDRDGGYTF.

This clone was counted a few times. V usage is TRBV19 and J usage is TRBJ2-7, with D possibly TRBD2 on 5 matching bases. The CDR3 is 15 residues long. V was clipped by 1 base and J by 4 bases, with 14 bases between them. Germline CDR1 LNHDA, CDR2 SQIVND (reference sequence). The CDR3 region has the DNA TGTGCCAGTAGTATAGCATCGGTAGAGGGTTACGAGCAGTACTTC. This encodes CASSIASVEGYEQYF.

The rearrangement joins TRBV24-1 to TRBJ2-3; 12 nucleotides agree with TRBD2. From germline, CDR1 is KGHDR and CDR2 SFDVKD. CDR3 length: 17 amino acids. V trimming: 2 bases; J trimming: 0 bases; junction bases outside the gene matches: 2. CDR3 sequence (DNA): TGTGCCACCAGTGATTCCGGACTAGCGGGGAGCACAGATACGCAGTATTTT. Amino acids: CATSDSGLAGSTDTQYF.

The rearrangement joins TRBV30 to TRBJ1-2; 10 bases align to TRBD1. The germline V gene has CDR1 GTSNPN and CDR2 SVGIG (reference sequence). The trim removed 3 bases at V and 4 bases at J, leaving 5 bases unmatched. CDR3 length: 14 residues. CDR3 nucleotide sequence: TGTGCCTGGAGAGGGACAGGGGCGTCCTATGGCTACACCTTC. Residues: CAWRGTGASYGYTF. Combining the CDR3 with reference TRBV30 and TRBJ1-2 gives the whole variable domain SQTIHQWPATLVQPVGSPLSLECTVEGTSNPNLYWYRQAAGRGLQLLFYSVGIGQISSEVPQNLSASRPQDRQFILSSKKLLLSDSGFYLCAWRGTGASYGYTFGSGTRLTVV.

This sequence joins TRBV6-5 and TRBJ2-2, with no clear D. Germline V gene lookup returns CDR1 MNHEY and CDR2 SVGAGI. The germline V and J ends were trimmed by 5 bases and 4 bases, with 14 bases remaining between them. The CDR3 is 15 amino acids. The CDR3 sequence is CASSRRALSTGELFF. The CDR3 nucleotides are TGTGCCAGCAGTCGCCGGGCCTTATCCACCGGGGAGCTGTTTTTT.

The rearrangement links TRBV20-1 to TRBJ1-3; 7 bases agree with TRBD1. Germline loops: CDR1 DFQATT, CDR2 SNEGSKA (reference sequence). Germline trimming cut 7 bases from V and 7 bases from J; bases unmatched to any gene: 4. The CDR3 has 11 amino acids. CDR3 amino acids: CSVPGGNTIYF. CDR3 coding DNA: TGCAGTGTTCCAGGGGGGAACACCATATATTTT.

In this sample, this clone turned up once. CDR3: CASSLQASYGYTF. CDR3 bases: TGTGCCAGCAGCTTGCAGGCCTCCTATGGCTACACCTTC. The V and J genes are TRBV7-8 and TRBJ1-2, with unresolved D. V lost 3 bases and J lost 4, with 9 bases in between. The CDR3 has 13 amino acids. Germline loops: CDR1 SGHVS, CDR2 FQNEAQ.

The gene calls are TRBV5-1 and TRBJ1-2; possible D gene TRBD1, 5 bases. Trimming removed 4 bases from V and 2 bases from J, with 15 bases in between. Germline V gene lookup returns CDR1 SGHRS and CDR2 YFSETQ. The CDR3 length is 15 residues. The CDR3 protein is CASSLGAGGNYGYTF. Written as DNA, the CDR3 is TGCGCCAGCAGCCTAGGGGCCGGGGGAAACTATGGCTACACCTTC.

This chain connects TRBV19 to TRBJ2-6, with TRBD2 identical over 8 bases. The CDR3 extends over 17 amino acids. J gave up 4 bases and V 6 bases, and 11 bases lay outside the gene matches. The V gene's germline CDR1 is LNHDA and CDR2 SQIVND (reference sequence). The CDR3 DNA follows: TGTGCCAGTAGGAGGACTAGCATCACCGCCGGGGCCAACGTCCTGACTTTC. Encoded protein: CASRRTSITAGANVLTF. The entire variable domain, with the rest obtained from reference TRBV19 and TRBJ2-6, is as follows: DGGITQSPKYLFRKEGQNVTLSCEQNLNHDAMYWYRQDPGQGLRLIYYSQIVNDFQKGDIAEGYSVSREKKESFPLTVTSAQKNPTAFYLCASRRTSITAGANVLTFGAGSRLTVL.

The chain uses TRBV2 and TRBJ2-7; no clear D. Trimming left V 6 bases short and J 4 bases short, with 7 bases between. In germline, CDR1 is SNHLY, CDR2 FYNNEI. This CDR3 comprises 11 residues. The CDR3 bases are TGTGCCAGCAGATTACAATACGAGCAGTACTTC. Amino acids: CASRLQYEQYF.

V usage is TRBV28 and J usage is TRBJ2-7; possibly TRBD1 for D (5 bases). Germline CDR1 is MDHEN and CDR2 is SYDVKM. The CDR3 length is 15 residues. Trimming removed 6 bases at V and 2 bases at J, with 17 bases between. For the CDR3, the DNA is TGTGCCAGCAGCGGAACAGGATCACGAACCTACGAGCAGTACTTC. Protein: CASSGTGSRTYEQYF.

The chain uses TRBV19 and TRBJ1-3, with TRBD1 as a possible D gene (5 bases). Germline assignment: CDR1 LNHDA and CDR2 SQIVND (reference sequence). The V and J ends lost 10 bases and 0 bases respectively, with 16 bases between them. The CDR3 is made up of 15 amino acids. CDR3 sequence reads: CATSQGRPSGNTIYF. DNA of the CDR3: TGTGCCACCTCCCAGGGCAGGCCCTCTGGAAACACCATATATTTT.